The clone carrying this T cell receptor (beta chain) was observed at least ten times. The antigen remains undetermined. CDR3 length equals 14 residues. The V end was cut by 3 bases, the J end by 0 bases, with 6 bases between. CDR1 is WNHNN, CDR2 SYGVQD, per germline (reference sequence). The record originates from a study of shared clonotypes between healthy human individuals. Overall study findings and caveats: Large sequencing depth failed to make sorted-subset sequencing complete, rarefaction showed.

Per the original data handling: Sequence data from immunoSEQ were junction-only and lacked quality scores; consequently, filtering differed. Only in-frame clones appear in the TCRdb table, and some are missing; sequencing was by immunoSEQ multiplex PCR. The D gene and trimming were derived from the DNA, and the V and J assignments and clone size from that table. The sample comprises hundreds of thousands of clones, about 80% of which are singletons, and 1.5% to 2% rests with the top ten. The genes are TRBV10-1 and TRBJ1-5, with D maybe TRBD1 (5 bases). The sample comprised memory CD4+ T cells sorted from blood. Stated subset: CD45RA-negative fraction. The clonotype originates from a woman aged 30 to 39 in good health. CDR3 sequence (DNA): TGCGCCAGCAGTGACGGACATAGCAATCAGCCCCAGCATTTT. This gives the protein CASSDGHSNQPQHF.